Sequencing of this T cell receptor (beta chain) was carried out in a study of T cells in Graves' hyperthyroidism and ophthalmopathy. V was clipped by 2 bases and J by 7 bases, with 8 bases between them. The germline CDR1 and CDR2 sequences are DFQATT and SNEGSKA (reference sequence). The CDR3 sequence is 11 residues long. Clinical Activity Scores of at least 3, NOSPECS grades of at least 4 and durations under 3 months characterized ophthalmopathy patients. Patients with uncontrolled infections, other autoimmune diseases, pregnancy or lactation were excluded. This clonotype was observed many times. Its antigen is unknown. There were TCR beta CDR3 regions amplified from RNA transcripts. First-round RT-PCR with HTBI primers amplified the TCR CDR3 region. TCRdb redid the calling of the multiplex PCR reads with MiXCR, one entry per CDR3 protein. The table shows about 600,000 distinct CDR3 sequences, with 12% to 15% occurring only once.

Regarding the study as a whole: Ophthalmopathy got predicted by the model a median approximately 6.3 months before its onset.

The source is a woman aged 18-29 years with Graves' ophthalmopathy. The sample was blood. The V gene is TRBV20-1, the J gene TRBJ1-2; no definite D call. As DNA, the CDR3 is TGCAGTGCTAGATTTGTCACTGGCTACACCTTC. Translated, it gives CSARFVTGYTF.